The next 30 T cell receptor beta chains were all read from a single sample in a study of T-cell memory formation after mild COVID-19. TCRdb fed the 5' RACE reads into MiXCR, producing one record per CDR3 protein. The sample records about 190,000 distinct CDR3 sequences, around 18% being singletons. The sequencing sample was made of PBMCs or a T cell subset sorted from them (not recorded which). The receptors were sampled from an adult woman who had mild COVID-19 (a few samples of this study predate the infection). Cell type and time point are not known.

This chain's CDR3 is CASSHSSGRSGNTIYF. The CDR3, as DNA: TGTGCCAGCAGCCACTCGTCTGGGCGCTCTGGAAACACCATATATTTT. The V call is TRBV3-1, the J call TRBJ1-3; D is uncertain. The ends were cut back, 3 bases at V and 0 bases at J, with 12 bases in the middle. The CDR3 length is 16 residues. The germline V gene has CDR1 LGHDT and CDR2 YNNKEL (reference sequence).

This clonotype was seen a few times. The gene calls are TRBV4-3 and TRBJ2-3; TRBD2 matches 15 bases. Germline V gene sequence: CDR1 LGHNA, CDR2 YSLEER. This CDR3 contains 17 residues. After removal of 1 base from V and 4 bases from J, the junction contained 3 bases not matched to a gene. This CDR3 reads CASSQGTSGRASDTQYF. The DNA for the CDR3 is TGCGCCAGCAGCCAAGGGACTAGCGGGAGGGCTTCAGATACGCAGTATTTT.

This sequence joins TRBV7-2 and TRBJ2-2; 10 bases line up with TRBD1. Germline CDR1 is SGHTA and CDR2 is FQGNSA. Germline trimming cut 6 bases from V and 3 bases from J; bases unmatched to any gene: 4. This CDR3 spans 15 amino acids. CDR3 sequence (DNA): TGTGCCAGCAGACTCGGGACAGGGGACACCGGGGAGCTGTTTTTT. Its protein is CASRLGTGDTGELFF.

The V and J genes are TRBV7-9 and TRBJ2-5; 8 nucleotides align to TRBD2. This CDR3 is 15 amino acids long. The V segment lost 5 bases and the J segment 1 base; nucleotides outside the gene matches: 6. Germline CDR1 is SEHNR and CDR2 is FQNEAQ (reference sequence). The CDR3 bases are TGTGCCAGCAGCACGGGGGGGGGCAGCCAAGAGACCCAGTACTTC. It codes for CASSTGGGSQETQYF. The whole variable domain, remainder taken from reference TRBV7-9 and TRBJ2-5, is DTGVSQNPRHKITKRGQNVTFRCDPISEHNRLYWYRQTLGQGPEFLTYFQNEAQLEKSRLLSDRFSAERPKGSFSTLEIQRTEQGDSAMYLCASSTGGGSQETQYFGPGTRLLVL.

This rearrangement joins TRBV5-1 to TRBJ2-5; D tentatively fits TRBD1 or TRBD2 (5 bases each). Per the germline V gene, CDR1 is SGHRS and CDR2 is YFSETQ. The V and J ends lost 4 bases and 5 bases respectively, with 18 bases between them. This CDR3 contains 15 residues. In DNA, the CDR3 is TGCGCCAGCAGCCTAAGGGACCCCCGAGGGGAGACCCAGTACTTC. Protein: CASSLRDPRGETQYF.

This sequence joins TRBV27 and TRBJ2-3, with D tentatively TRBD1 or TRBD2 (7 bases each). The CDR3 is 15 residues long. Germline CDR1 MNHEY, CDR2 SMNVEV (reference sequence). V lost 3 bases, J lost 2 bases, and 12 bases lay in between. DNA for the CDR3: TGTGCCAGCAGTTTGGGAGGGGGCATCACAGATACGCAGTATTTT. It codes for CASSLGGGITDTQYF.

This clonotype was seen more than once but under ten times. V gene TRBV24-1 combines with J gene TRBJ2-3; TRBD2 matches at 11 bases. The CDR3 runs 21 residues. Per the germline V gene, CDR1 is KGHDR and CDR2 is SFDVKD. Trimming took 9 bases from V and 0 from J; bases not matched to a gene: 22. CDR3 sequence: CATLRDRSPLAGGISTDTQYF. The CDR3 bases are TGTGCCACCCTCCGGGACAGATCTCCCCTAGCGGGAGGTATTAGCACAGATACGCAGTATTTT.

This clonotype appeared a few times. This rearrangement joins TRBV12-3 or TRBV12-4 to TRBJ2-3, with 10 bases fitting TRBD2. The CDR3 sequence is 17 residues long. The trim removed 6 bases at V and 6 bases at J, leaving 15 bases unmatched. In nucleotides, the CDR3 is TGTGCCAGCAGCCCCAGGGGGAGCGGGAGGGCCGTCGATACGCAGTATTTT. This sequence encodes CASSPRGSGRAVDTQYF.

This clonotype was detected many times. V gene TRBV5-5 combines with J gene TRBJ2-2; no firm D call. The germline CDR1 and CDR2 sequences are SGHKS and YYEKEE (reference sequence). The CDR3 spans 15 residues. Trimming cost V 2 bases and J 5 bases, with 13 bases left between them. CDR3 in DNA: TGTGCCAGCAGCTTTTTGATTGGACGAACCGGGGAGCTGTTTTTT. It yields the protein CASSFLIGRTGELFF.

This clonotype was counted many times. V gene TRBV12-3 or TRBV12-4 combines with J gene TRBJ2-5, with D hard to call. This CDR3 has 14 amino acids. Deletions cut 6 bases from V and 5 bases from J, with 16 bases between. The CDR3 sequence: CASSPTGSGETQYF. CDR3 DNA: TGTGCCAGCAGCCCAACCGGGTCGGGTGAGACCCAGTACTTC.

V and J are TRBV9 and TRBJ1-1, with 7 bases that match TRBD1. V gave up 4 bases and J gave up 1 base; unmatched junction bases: 7. CDR1 and CDR2 (germline): SGDLS, YYNGEE. The CDR3 runs 15 residues. The CDR3 DNA is TGTGCCAGCAGCCCGAGGACAGGCCCGAACACTGAAGCTTTCTTT. This translates into CASSPRTGPNTEAFF.

This clonotype was detected only a few times. V usage is TRBV27 and J usage is TRBJ1-6; unclear D gene. There are 13 residues in the CDR3. Germline values: CDR1 MNHEY, CDR2 SMNVEV (reference sequence). Trimming stripped 6 bases from V and 7 bases from J, with 10 bases between. DNA of the CDR3: TGTGCCAGCAGCGTGGAGCCCAATTCACCCCTCCACTTT. Translated, it gives CASSVEPNSPLHF.

The chain combines TRBV24-1 with TRBJ1-1, with unresolved D. V lost 4 bases and J lost 5, with 13 bases in between. Germline CDR1 and CDR2: KGHDR and SFDVKD. The CDR3 loop spans 14 amino acids. The CDR3 protein is CATSDPLNLTEAFF. CDR3 DNA: TGTGCCACCAGTGACCCCCTTAACCTTACTGAAGCTTTCTTT.

This clonotype was counted between two and nine times. The CDR3 loop reads CASSFPGRTETQYF. The CDR3 bases are TGCGCCAGCAGCTTCCCGGGGAGGACCGAGACCCAGTACTTC. The chain joins TRBV5-1 to TRBJ2-5, with D perhaps matching TRBD2 (6 bases). This CDR3 contains 14 residues. CDR1 and CDR2 (germline): SGHRS, YFSETQ. Deletions cut 2 bases from V and 5 bases from J, with 13 bases between.

This clonotype was detected a few times. The germline gene is not matched at one end of the junction; a read error may be the cause. V gene TRBV7-7 combines with J gene TRBJ1-5; D not certain. The CDR3 contains 17 residues. Germline assignment: CDR1 SSHAT and CDR2 FNYEAQ (reference sequence). The CDR3 coding sequence is TGTGCTAGCAGCTTAGGGTTTGTTAATGGGAGCAATCAGCCCCAGCATTTT. Encoded protein: CASSLGFVNGSNQPQHF. Full variable domain (rest looked up from reference TRBV7-7 and TRBJ1-5): GAGVSQSPRYKVTKRGQDVTLRCDPISSHATLYWYQQALGQGPEFLTYFNYEAQPDKSGLPSDRFSAERPEGSISTLTIQRTEQRDSAMYRCASSLGFVNGSNQPQHFGDGTRLSIL.

This clonotype was recorded many times. The rearrangement joins TRBV7-8 to TRBJ2-5; D unclear. The germline V and J ends were trimmed by 6 bases and 1 base, with 3 bases remaining between them. Germline V gene sequence: CDR1 SGHVS, CDR2 FQNEAQ. CDR3 length: 11 residues. The CDR3 DNA follows: TGTGCCAGCAGGTCCCAAGAGACCCAGTACTTC. Amino acid sequence: CASRSQETQYF.

This clonotype has a count of ten or more. CDR3 region: CASSPGADTQYF. The CDR3 DNA sequence: TGTGCCAGCAGCCCCGGCGCGGATACGCAGTATTTT. This chain links TRBV7-2 with TRBJ2-3, with D hard to call. V was shortened by 5 bases and J by 6 bases, with 9 bases between the two germline ends. The CDR3 spans 12 residues. Germline CDR1 and CDR2: SGHTA and FQGNSA.

The chain recombines TRBV4-3 with TRBJ1-2; D possibly corresponds to TRBD1 (6 bases). The CDR3 runs 15 residues. With 0 bases removed from V and 5 bases from J, the gap between germline ends came to 13 bases. Germline V gene lookup returns CDR1 LGHNA and CDR2 YSLEER. The CDR3, as DNA: TGCGCCAGCAGCCAAGATAAAGGGACATCTTATGGCTACACCTTC. It is translated as CASSQDKGTSYGYTF.

The chain links TRBV7-2 to TRBJ2-1; TRBD1 matches at 7 bases. The germline CDR1 and CDR2 sequences are SGHTA and FQGNSA. The CDR3 sequence is 15 residues long. V lost 4 bases to trimming and J lost 8 bases; unmatched junction nucleotides: 11. CDR3 amino acids: CASSSVGHRGHEQFF. Written as DNA, the CDR3 is TGTGCCAGCAGCTCGGTAGGCCACAGGGGCCATGAGCAGTTCTTC. Supplemented by reference TRBV7-2 and TRBJ2-1, the full variable domain reads GAGVSQSPSNKVTEKGKDVELRCDPISGHTALYWYRQSLGQGLEFLIYFQGNSAPDKSGLPSDRFSAERTGGSVSTLTIQRTQQEDSAVYLCASSSVGHRGHEQFFGPGTRLTVL.

This clonotype was seen repeatedly, ten times or more. The chain joins TRBV15 to TRBJ2-1; TRBD2 is a possible D gene (5 bases). The CDR3 contains 17 residues. V gave up 1 base and J gave up 2 bases, with 15 bases separating them. Germline assignment: CDR1 LNHNV and CDR2 YYDKDF (reference sequence). CDR3 protein: CATSRVPPAGTYNEQFF. CDR3 sequence (DNA): TGTGCCACCAGCAGAGTGCCTCCCGCGGGCACCTACAATGAGCAGTTCTTC.

This clonotype was observed a handful of times. The J gene is TRBJ1-1, the V gene TRBV4-2; D might be TRBD1 (5 bases). Germline lookup yields CDR1 LGHNA and CDR2 YNFKEQ. This CDR3 has 14 residues. V was trimmed by 1 base and J by 1 base, leaving 7 bases between them. The CDR3, as DNA: TGTGCCAGCAGCCAAGTCAGGGAGAACACTGAAGCTTTCTTT. The encoded protein is CASSQVRENTEAFF.

J is TRBJ1-1 and V is TRBV7-2, with TRBD1 as a possible D gene (5 bases). This CDR3 comprises 13 residues. Germline CDR1 SGHTA, CDR2 FQGNSA. Trimming left V 5 bases short and J 1 base short, with 8 bases between. The CDR3 loop is CASSQQANTEAFF. The CDR3 DNA is TGTGCCAGCAGCCAACAGGCGAACACTGAAGCTTTCTTT.

The chain has TRBV6-1 and TRBJ1-5, with 8 bases that match TRBD1. Per germline, CDR1 MNHNS and CDR2 SASEGT. Trimming took 4 bases from V and 7 from J; bases not matched to a gene: 3. The CDR3 extends over 13 amino acids. The CDR3 sequence: CASSGTGSQPQHF. The CDR3 region has the DNA TGTGCCAGCAGTGGGACAGGGAGCCAGCCCCAGCATTTT.

V gene TRBV12-3 or TRBV12-4 combines with J gene TRBJ2-5; no clear D gene. Trimming pared 0 bases from V and 1 base from J, leaving 9 bases between. The CDR3 is 15 residues long. CDR3 DNA: TGTGCCAGCAGTTTAGCGAGAACAGCCCAAGAGACCCAGTACTTC. The encoded protein is CASSLARTAQETQYF.

This clonotype was seen a handful of times. The chain carries TRBV2 and TRBJ2-3; 7 bases map to TRBD1. Looked up from germline, CDR1 is SNHLY and CDR2 is FYNNEI. The CDR3 is 17 amino acids. V was clipped by 5 bases and J by 6 bases; unmatched bases: 17. CDR3 sequence: CASSKTGQVPSRDTQYF. The CDR3 nucleotides read TGTGCCAGCAGTAAGACTGGACAGGTCCCGTCACGGGATACGCAGTATTTT.

The chain combines TRBV18 with TRBJ2-1, with D uncertain. The CDR3 is 14 amino acids. Germline CDR1 KGHSH, CDR2 LQKENI. Trimming took off 1 base at V and 7 bases at J, with 11 bases between the two ends. CDR3 sequence: CASSPRGTGNEQFF. The CDR3 nucleotides are TGTGCCAGCTCACCACGCGGTACTGGTAATGAGCAGTTCTTC.

This clonotype showed up just a few times. The CDR3 DNA is TGTGCCAGCAGCGAGACTAGTTTTCAGCTTGAGCAGTTCTTC. Translation gives CASSETSFQLEQFF. The chain combines TRBV11-3 with TRBJ2-1; possibly TRBD2 for D (6 bases). With 5 bases removed from V and 9 bases from J, the gap between germline ends came to 17 bases. Germline V gene sequence: CDR1 SGHNT, CDR2 YENEEA. There are 14 residues in the CDR3.

The rearrangement joins TRBV6-2 or TRBV6-3 to TRBJ1-5; D gene uncertain. The germline V gene encodes CDR1 MNHEY and CDR2 SVGEGT. V lost 4 bases to trimming and J lost 4 bases, with 8 bases between them. The CDR3 runs to 13 residues. The CDR3 sequence: CASSSEGNQPQHF. The CDR3, as DNA: TGTGCCAGCAGTTCTGAGGGAAATCAGCCCCAGCATTTT.

The gene calls are TRBV20-1 and TRBJ1-6; possibly TRBD1 for D (5 bases). V was shortened by 3 bases and J by 6 bases, with 9 bases between the two germline ends. There are 13 residues in the CDR3. Germline V lookup: CDR1 DFQATT, CDR2 SNEGSKA (reference sequence). This CDR3 is CSASAGLNSPLHF. The DNA of the CDR3 is TGCAGTGCTAGTGCAGGGCTTAATTCACCCCTCCACTTT.

The chain links TRBV12-3 or TRBV12-4 to TRBJ1-2; tentative D call: TRBD1 (5 bases). The V and J ends lost 1 base and 2 bases respectively, with 8 bases between them. This CDR3 region has 14 residues. This chain's CDR3 is CASSLGTKNYGYTF. The CDR3 DNA follows: TGTGCCAGCAGTTTAGGGACAAAGAACTATGGCTACACCTTC.